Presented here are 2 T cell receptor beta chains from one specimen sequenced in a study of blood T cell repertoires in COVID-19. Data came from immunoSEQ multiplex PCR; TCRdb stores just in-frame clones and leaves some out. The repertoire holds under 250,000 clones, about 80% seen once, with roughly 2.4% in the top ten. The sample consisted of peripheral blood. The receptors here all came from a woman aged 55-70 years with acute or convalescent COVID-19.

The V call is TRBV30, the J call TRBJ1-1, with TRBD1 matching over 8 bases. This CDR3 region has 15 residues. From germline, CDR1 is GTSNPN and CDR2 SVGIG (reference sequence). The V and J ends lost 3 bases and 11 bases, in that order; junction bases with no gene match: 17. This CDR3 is CAWRGGQGSPWWAFF. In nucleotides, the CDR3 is TGTGCCTGGAGAGGAGGACAGGGTAGTCCGTGGTGGGCTTTCTTT.

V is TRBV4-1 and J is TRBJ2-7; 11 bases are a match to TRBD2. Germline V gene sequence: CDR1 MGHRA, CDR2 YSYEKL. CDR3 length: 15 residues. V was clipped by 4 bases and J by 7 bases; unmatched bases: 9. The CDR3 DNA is TGCGCCAGCAGCCGGAGAACTAGCGGGGGAGAGGAGCAGTACTTC. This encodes CASSRRTSGGEEQYF.